The next 6 T cell receptor beta chains were all read from a single sample in a study of T cells in Graves' hyperthyroidism and ophthalmopathy. RNA transcripts were the template for amplifying TCR beta CDR3 regions. The HTBI primer set served for first-round RT-PCR of the TCR CDR3. In TCRdb, the multiplex PCR reads were re-called with MiXCR into one record per CDR3 protein. The data hold some 300,000 distinct CDR3 sequences, with roughly 17% observed a single time. Sequencing input: blood. The receptors were sampled from a man under 40 with Graves' hyperthyroidism.

This clonotype was seen ten or more times. The J gene is TRBJ1-5, the V gene TRBV15; unclear D gene. The CDR3 is 17 residues long. The germline V gene has CDR1 LNHNV and CDR2 YYDKDF (reference sequence). The V end was cut by 0 bases, the J end by 3 bases, with 15 bases between. The CDR3 DNA follows: TGTGCCACCAGCAGAGAATCGGCCGGCCGGGACAATCAGCCCCAGCATTTT. It specifies CATSRESAGRDNQPQHF. Complete variable domain (other parts from reference TRBV15 and TRBJ1-5): DAMVIQNPRYQVTQFGKPVTLSCSQTLNHNVMYWYQQKSSQAPKLLFHYYDKDFNNEADTPDNFQSRRPNTSFCFLDIRSPGLGDTAMYLCATSRESAGRDNQPQHFGDGTRLSIL.

This clonotype was seen at least ten times. The chain carries TRBV2 and TRBJ2-4; D not certain. V was clipped by 8 bases and J by 7 bases, with 6 bases between them. CDR3 length equals 10 residues. Looked up from germline, CDR1 is SNHLY and CDR2 is FYNNEI. The CDR3 is CASDDNIQYF. The CDR3 coding sequence is TGTGCCAGCGACGATAACATTCAGTACTTC.

The chain joins TRBV11-3 to TRBJ1-1; D unclear. This CDR3 has 13 residues. The V and J ends lost 3 bases and 1 base respectively, with 6 bases between them. Germline-derived CDR1 and CDR2 are SGHNT and YENEEA. The CDR3 bases are TGTGCCAGCAGCTTTGGCCAGAACACTGAAGCTTTCTTT. This codes for CASSFGQNTEAFF.

The CDR3 bases are TGCGCCAGCAGCCATCCCGGAGGGGCCGACGAGCAGTTCTTC. It yields the protein CASSHPGGADEQFF. The chain combines TRBV4-1 with TRBJ2-1; D possibly corresponds to TRBD2 (6 bases). Germline CDR1 MGHRA, CDR2 YSYEKL. V was shortened by 3 bases and J by 10 bases, with 16 bases between the two germline ends. This CDR3 region has 14 residues.

To note about this clonotype: This may come from a read error, since a much larger clone is one base off. This chain uses TRBV20-1 with TRBJ2-1; 15 nucleotides match TRBD2. This CDR3 comprises 14 residues. CDR1 is DFQATT and CDR2 is SNEGSKA in the germline V gene (reference sequence). The CDR3 coding sequence is TGCAGTGCGCCGGGACTAGCGGGAGGCAATGGGCAGTTCTTC. Amino acid sequence: CSAPGLAGGNGQFF.

This clonotype was counted at least ten times. This chain joins TRBV28 and TRBJ2-4, with D unclear. The CDR3 has 11 residues. Germline V gene lookup returns CDR1 MDHEN and CDR2 SYDVKM. V was cut by 7 bases and J by 5 bases, with 6 bases left in between. The DNA of the CDR3 is TGTGCCAGCACGGCCCAAAACATTCAGTACTTC. Protein sequence: CASTAQNIQYF.